These T cell receptor beta chains were read from a single sample in a study of glioma-infiltrating T cells after dendritic cell vaccination. Only in-frame clones appear in the TCRdb table, and some are missing; sequencing was by immunoSEQ multiplex PCR. The table records 60,000 to 70,000 clones, 82% of them present only once. The material was blood, obtained before dendritic cell vaccination. These receptors originate from a human donor with glioblastoma. Both conserved end residues are part of each CDR3. Each record gives: clone size, D gene, J gene, V gene, CDR3 DNA, CDR3 protein. A D gene is named only where the DNA matches it firmly. Size values are once, few and many counts, or a class for expanded clones, and some rows have none.

NA	NA	TRBJ2-5	TRBV2	TGTGCCAGCAGTGTTTTACGAGTGGAGACCCAGTACTTC	CASSVLRVETQYF
NA	NA	TRBJ2-7	TRBV14	TGTGCCAGCAGTCCTCAGGGCTACGAGCAGTACTTC	CASSPQGYEQYF
once	NA	TRBJ2-6	TRBV5-1	TGCGCCAGCAGTTACAGCTCTGGGGCCAACGTCCTGACTTTC	CASSYSSGANVLTF
NA	NA	TRBJ2-2	TRBV2	TGTGCCAGCAGATTGTCCAGGAACACCGGGGAGCTGTTTTTT	CASRLSRNTGELFF
NA	NA	TRBJ2-3	TRBV10-2	TGCGCCAGCAGTGAACCGTCCGGGGGCACAGATACGCAGTATTTT	CASSEPSGGTDTQYF
NA	TRBD1	TRBJ1-5	TRBV5-8	TGTGCCAGCAGCAGCGGGACAGGGGTTAGGAATCAGCCCCAGCATTTT	CASSSGTGVRNQPQHF
NA	TRBD1	TRBJ1-4	TRBV15	TGTGCCACCAGCAGGCAAGGGACAGCCAAAAATGAAAAACTGTTTTTT	CATSRQGTAKNEKLFF
NA	NA	TRBJ1-1	TRBV5-1	TGCGCCAGCAGCTATGCGGGTCCCTCAATGACTGAAGCTTTCTTT	CASSYAGPSMTEAFF
once	NA	TRBJ2-2	TRBV5-1	TGCGCCAGCAGGGCTGACACCGGGGAGCTGTTTTTT	CASRADTGELFF
NA	TRBD1	TRBJ2-7	TRBV27	TGTGCCAGCAAGGGGGCCGGGACAGGGGTTCGGGAGCAGTACTTC	CASKGAGTGVREQYF
NA	NA	TRBJ2-7	TRBV5-4	TGTGCCAGCAGCCCTGAGGTCTCGCGGGTCGAGCAGTACTTC	CASSPEVSRVEQYF
NA	TRBD2	TRBJ2-3	TRBV27	TGTGCCAGCAGTCCCAGGGTGACTAGCGGGGGAGGAGATACGCAGTATTTT	CASSPRVTSGGGDTQYF
NA	NA	TRBJ1-1	TRBV15	TGTGCCACCAGCAGATCCCGAACGGGGACTGAAGCTTTCTTT	CATSRSRTGTEAFF
NA	NA	TRBJ1-2	TRBV6-5	TGTGCCAGCAGTCCGGGTGAACGCGGCTACACCTTC	CASSPGERGYTF
NA	TRBD1	TRBJ2-1	TRBV6-1	TGTGCCAGCAGTGGGTGGACAGGGGAAGGGGATGAGCAGTTCTTC	CASSGWTGEGDEQFF